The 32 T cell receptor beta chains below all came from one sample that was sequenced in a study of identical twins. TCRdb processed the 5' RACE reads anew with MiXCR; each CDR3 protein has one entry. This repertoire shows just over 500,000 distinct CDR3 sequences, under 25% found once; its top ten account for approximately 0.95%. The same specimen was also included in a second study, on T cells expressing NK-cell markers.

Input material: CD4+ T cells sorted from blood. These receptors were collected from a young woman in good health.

The CDR3 DNA follows: TGCAGTGTTCATCTGGACAGGGCGGAGACCCAGTACTTC. Its translation: CSVHLDRAETQYF. The chain combines TRBV20-1 with TRBJ2-5; 8 bases map to TRBD1. V trimming: 7 bases; J trimming: 5 bases; junction bases outside the gene matches: 9. Germline V CDR1 and CDR2: DFQATT, SNEGSKA (reference sequence). The CDR3 covers 13 residues.

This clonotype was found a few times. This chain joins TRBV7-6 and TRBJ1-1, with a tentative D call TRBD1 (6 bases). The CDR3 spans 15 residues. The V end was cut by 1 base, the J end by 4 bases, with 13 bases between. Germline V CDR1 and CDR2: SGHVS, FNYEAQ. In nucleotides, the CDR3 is TGTGCCAGCAGCTTAGGGGGGGGGCATTTCACTGAAGCTTTCTTT. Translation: CASSLGGGHFTEAFF.

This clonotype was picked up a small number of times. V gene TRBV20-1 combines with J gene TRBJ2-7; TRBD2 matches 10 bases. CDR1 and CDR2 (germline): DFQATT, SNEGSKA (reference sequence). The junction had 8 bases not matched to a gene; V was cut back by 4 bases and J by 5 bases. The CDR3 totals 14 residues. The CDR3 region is CSAKAAGGPHEQYF. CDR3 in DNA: TGCAGTGCTAAAGCAGCGGGAGGGCCTCACGAGCAGTACTTC.

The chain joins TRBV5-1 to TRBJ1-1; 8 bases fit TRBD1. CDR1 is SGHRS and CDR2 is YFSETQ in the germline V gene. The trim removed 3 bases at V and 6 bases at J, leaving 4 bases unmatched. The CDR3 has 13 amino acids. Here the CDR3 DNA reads TGCGCCAGCAGCTATCAGGGGGCGTCTGAAGCTTTCTTT. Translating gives CASSYQGASEAFF.

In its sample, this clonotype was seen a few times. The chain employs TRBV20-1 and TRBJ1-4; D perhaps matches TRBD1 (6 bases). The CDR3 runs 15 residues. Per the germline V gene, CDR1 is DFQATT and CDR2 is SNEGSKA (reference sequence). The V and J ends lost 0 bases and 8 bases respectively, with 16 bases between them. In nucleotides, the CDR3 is TGCAGTGCTAGAGAGGGAGGGACATGGAACGAAAAACTGTTTTTT. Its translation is CSAREGGTWNEKLFF.

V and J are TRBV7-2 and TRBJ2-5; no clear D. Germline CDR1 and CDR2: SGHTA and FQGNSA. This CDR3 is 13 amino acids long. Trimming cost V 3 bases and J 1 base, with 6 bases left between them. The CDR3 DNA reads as TGTGCCAGCAGCTTGGAGCGCCAAGAGACCCAGTACTTC. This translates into CASSLERQETQYF.

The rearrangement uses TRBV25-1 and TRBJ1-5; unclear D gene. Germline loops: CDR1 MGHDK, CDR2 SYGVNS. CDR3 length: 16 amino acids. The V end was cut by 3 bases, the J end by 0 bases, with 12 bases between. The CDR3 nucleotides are TGTGCCAGCAGTGATCCACGATTGGGTAGCAATCAGCCCCAGCATTTT. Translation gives CASSDPRLGSNQPQHF.

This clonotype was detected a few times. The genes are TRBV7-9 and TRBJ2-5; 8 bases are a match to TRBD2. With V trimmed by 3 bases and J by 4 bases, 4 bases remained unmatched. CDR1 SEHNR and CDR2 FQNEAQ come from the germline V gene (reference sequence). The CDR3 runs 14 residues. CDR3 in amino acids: CASSFGTSVETQYF. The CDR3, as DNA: TGTGCCAGCAGCTTCGGGACTAGTGTAGAGACCCAGTACTTC.

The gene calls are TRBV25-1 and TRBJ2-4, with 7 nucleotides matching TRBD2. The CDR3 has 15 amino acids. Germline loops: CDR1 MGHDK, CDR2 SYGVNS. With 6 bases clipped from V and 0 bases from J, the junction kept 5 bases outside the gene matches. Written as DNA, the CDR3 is TGTGCCAGCAGCCCTCCGGGAGGAGCCAAAAACATTCAGTACTTC. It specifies CASSPPGGAKNIQYF.

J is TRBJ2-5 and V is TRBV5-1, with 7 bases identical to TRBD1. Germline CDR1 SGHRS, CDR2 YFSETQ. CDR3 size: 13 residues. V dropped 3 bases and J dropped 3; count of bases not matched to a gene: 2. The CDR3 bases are TGCGCCAGCAGCTACACAGGGGAAGAGACCCAGTACTTC. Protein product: CASSYTGEETQYF.

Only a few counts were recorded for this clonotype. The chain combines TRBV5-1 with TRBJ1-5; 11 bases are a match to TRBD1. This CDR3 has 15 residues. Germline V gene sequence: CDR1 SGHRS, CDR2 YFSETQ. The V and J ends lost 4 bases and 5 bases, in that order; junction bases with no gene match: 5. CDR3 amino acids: CASSDGQGADQPQHF. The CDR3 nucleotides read TGCGCCAGCAGCGACGGACAGGGGGCAGATCAGCCCCAGCATTTT.

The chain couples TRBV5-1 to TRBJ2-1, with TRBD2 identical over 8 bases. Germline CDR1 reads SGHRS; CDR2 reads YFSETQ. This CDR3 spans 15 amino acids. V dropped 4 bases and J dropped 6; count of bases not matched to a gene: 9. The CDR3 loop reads CASSASAGGGNEQFF. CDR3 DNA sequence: TGCGCCAGCAGCGCGTCGGCGGGAGGCGGCAATGAGCAGTTCTTC.

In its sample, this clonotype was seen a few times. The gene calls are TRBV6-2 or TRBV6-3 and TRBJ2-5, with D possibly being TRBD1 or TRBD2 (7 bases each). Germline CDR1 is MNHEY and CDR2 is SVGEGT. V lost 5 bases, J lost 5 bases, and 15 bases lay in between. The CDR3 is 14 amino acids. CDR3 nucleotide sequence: TGTGCCAGCAGTACAGGGGACGGGAGGGAGACCCAGTACTTC. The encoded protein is CASSTGDGRETQYF.

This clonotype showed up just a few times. The CDR3 DNA reads as TGTGCCAGCAGCCAAGACTACGGTCAGCCCCAGCATTTT. Translating gives CASSQDYGQPQHF. The rearrangement links TRBV4-2 to TRBJ1-5, with D unresolved. CDR1 LGHNA and CDR2 YNFKEQ come from the germline V gene. The CDR3 consists of 13 residues. The V and J ends lost 0 bases and 6 bases respectively, with 6 bases between them.

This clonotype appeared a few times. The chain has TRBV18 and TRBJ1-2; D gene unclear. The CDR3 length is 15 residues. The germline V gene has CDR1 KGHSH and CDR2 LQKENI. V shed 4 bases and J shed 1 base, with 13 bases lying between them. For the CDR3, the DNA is TGTGCCAGCTCACACCGGGGTGGAAATAACTATGGCTACACCTTC. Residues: CASSHRGGNNYGYTF.

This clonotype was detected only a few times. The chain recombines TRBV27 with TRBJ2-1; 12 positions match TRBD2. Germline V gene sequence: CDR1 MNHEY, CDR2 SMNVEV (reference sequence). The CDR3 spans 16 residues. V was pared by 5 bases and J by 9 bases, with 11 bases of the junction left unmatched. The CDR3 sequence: CASSPQTSGSFAEQFF. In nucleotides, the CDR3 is TGTGCCAGCAGTCCCCAGACTAGCGGGAGTTTTGCTGAGCAGTTCTTC.

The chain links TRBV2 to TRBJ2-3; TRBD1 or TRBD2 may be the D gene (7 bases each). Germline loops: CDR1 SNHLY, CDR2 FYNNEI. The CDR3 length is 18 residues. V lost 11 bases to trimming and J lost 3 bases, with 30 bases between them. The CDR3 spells CAFSLGGRGRGRTDTQYF. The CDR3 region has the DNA TGTGCCTTCAGTTTAGGGGGGCGGGGGAGGGGGCGGACAGATACGCAGTATTTT.

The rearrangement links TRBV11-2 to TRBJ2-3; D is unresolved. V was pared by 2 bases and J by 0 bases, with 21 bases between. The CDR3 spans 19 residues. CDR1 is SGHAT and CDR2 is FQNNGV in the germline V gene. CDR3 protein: CASSLYPRPRLKSTDTQYF. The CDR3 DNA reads TGTGCCAGCAGCTTATATCCCCGCCCTCGGCTAAAAAGCACAGATACGCAGTATTTT.

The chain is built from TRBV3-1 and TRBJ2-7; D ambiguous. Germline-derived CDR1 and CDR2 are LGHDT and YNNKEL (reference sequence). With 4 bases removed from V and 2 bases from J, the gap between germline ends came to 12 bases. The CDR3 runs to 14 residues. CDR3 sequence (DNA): TGTGCCAGCAGCCGTTTCGACAAGACCTACGAGCAGTACTTC. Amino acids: CASSRFDKTYEQYF.

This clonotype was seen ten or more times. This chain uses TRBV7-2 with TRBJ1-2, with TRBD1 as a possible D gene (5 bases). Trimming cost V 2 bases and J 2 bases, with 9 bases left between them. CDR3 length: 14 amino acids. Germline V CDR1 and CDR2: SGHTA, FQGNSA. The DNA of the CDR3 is TGTGCCAGCAGCTTATGGGCAGGGAACTATGGCTACACCTTC. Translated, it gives CASSLWAGNYGYTF.

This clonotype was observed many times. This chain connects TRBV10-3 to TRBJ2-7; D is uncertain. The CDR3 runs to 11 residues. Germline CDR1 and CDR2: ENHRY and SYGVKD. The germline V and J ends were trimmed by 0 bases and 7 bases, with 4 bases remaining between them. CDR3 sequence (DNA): TGTGCCATCAGTGAGTCGTGGGAGCAGTACTTC. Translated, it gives CAISESWEQYF.

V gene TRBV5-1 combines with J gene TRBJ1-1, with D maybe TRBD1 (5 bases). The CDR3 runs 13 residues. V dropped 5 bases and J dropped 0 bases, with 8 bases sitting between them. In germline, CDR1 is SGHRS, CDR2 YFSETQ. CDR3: CASRMGVNTEAFF. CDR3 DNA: TGCGCCAGCAGAATGGGGGTGAACACTGAAGCTTTCTTT.

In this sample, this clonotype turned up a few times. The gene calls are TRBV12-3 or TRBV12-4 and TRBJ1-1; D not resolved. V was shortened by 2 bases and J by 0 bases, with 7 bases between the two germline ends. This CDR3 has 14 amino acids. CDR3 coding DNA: TGTGCCAGCAGTTTATACTCCATGAACACTGAAGCTTTCTTT. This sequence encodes CASSLYSMNTEAFF.

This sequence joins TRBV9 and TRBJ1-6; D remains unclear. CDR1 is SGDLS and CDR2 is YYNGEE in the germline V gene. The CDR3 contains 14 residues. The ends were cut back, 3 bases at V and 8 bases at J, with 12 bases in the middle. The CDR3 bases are TGTGCCAGCAGCGCAGAGAGCTACTATTCACCCCTCCACTTT. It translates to CASSAESYYSPLHF.

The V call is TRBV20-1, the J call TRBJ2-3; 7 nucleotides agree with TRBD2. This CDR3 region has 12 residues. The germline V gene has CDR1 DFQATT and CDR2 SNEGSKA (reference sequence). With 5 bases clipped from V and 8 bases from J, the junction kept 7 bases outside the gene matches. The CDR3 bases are TGCAGTGCTTTCGGACTAGGGGCTACGCAGTATTTT. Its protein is CSAFGLGATQYF.

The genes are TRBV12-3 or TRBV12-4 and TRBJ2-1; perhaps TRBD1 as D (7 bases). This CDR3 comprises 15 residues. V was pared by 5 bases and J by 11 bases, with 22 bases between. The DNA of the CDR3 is TGTGCCAGCAGTGACGTCTACAGGGGAGGTTTCCAGCAGTTCTTC. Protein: CASSDVYRGGFQQFF.

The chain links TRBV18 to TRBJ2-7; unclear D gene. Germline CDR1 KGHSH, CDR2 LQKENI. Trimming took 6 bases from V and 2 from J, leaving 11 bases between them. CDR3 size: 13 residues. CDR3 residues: CASSPTVTYEQYF. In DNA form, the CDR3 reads TGTGCCAGCTCTCCCACCGTAACCTACGAGCAGTACTTC.

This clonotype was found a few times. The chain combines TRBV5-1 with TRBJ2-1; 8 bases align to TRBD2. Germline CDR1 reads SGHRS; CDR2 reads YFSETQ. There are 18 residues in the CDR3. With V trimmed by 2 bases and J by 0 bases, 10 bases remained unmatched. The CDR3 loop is CASSLWTSWGSSYNEQFF. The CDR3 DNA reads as TGCGCCAGCAGCTTATGGACTAGCTGGGGGAGCTCCTACAATGAGCAGTTCTTC.

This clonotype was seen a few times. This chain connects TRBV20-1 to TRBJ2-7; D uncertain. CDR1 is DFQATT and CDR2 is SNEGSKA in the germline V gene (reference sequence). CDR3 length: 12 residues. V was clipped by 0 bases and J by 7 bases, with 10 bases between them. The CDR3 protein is CSARDNPGEQYF. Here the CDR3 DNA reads TGCAGTGCTAGAGATAACCCTGGGGAGCAGTACTTC.

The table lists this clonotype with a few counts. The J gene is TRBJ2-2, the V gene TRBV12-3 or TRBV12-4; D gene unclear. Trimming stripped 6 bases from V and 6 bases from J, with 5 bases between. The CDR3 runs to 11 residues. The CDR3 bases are TGTGCCAGCAGAGGGTCCGGGGAGCTGTTTTTT. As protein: CASRGSGELFF.

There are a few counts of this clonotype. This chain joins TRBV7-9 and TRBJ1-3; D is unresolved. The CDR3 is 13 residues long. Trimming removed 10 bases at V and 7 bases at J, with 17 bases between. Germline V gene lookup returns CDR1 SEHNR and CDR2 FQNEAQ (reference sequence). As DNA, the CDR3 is TGTGCCACCGGAAGGGTCTTTGGGAACACCATATATTTT. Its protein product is CATGRVFGNTIYF. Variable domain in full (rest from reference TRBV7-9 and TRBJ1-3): DTGVSQNPRHKITKRGQNVTFRCDPISEHNRLYWYRQTLGQGPEFLTYFQNEAQLEKSRLLSDRFSAERPKGSFSTLEIQRTEQGDSAMYLCATGRVFGNTIYFGEGSWLTVV.

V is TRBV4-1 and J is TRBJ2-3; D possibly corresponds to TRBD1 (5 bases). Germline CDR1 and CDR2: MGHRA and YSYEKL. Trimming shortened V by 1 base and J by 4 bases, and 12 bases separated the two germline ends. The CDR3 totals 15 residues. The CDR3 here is CASSQVGLGPDTQYF. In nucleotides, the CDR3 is TGCGCCAGCAGCCAAGTGGGCCTGGGGCCAGATACGCAGTATTTT.